These 26 T cell receptor beta chains came from one sample sequenced in a study of Tregs in tolerant kidney transplant recipients. Assay: immunoSEQ multiplex PCR; the TCRdb copy retains only in-frame clones and omits some. The sample yields about 50,000 clones, roughly 90% seen once. Mixed chimerism was transient after nonmyeloablative marrow transplants from related graft donors. Material: CD8+ T cells from blood (PBMCs), obtained 12 months after the transplant. The source is a human patient who received a combined kidney and bone marrow transplant. Some of the T cells might come from the graft donor.

This chain uses TRBV19 with TRBJ1-2, with D tentatively TRBD1 (5 bases). The V gene lost 3 bases and the J gene lost 4 bases, with 18 bases spanning the gap. Per the germline V gene, CDR1 is LNHDA and CDR2 is SQIVND (reference sequence). This CDR3 is built from 16 residues. CDR3 residues: CASSIQGPSTFYGYTF. CDR3 DNA: TGTGCCAGTAGTATCCAGGGCCCCTCGACATTCTATGGCTACACCTTC.

This clone came up a few times. The chain carries TRBV6-6 and TRBJ2-6; D gene uncertain. This CDR3 is built from 14 residues. The V gene lost 4 bases and the J gene lost 0 bases, with 4 bases spanning the gap. Per germline, CDR1 MNHNY and CDR2 SVGAGI (reference sequence). Here the CDR3 DNA reads TGTGCCAGCAGTTCAGACTCTGGGGCCAACGTCCTGACTTTC. Translated, it gives CASSSDSGANVLTF.

The chain links TRBV19 to TRBJ2-1; D might be TRBD2 (6 bases). Germline loops: CDR1 LNHDA, CDR2 SQIVND (reference sequence). The CDR3 extends over 13 amino acids. V was trimmed by 5 bases and J by 6 bases, leaving 11 bases between them. CDR3 amino acids: CASSWGLLNEQFF. CDR3 in DNA: TGTGCCAGTAGTTGGGGACTTCTCAATGAGCAGTTCTTC.

This chain uses TRBV5-6 with TRBJ2-5; D remains ambiguous. Germline V gene lookup returns CDR1 SGHDT and CDR2 YYEEEE. The CDR3 loop spans 13 amino acids. Trimming left V 0 bases short and J 5 bases short, with 8 bases between. The CDR3 DNA sequence: TGTGCCAGCAGCTTGGGCGGCCTTGAGACCCAGTACTTC. Translated, it gives CASSLGGLETQYF.

This chain links TRBV5-6 with TRBJ1-5; no reliable D call. V was shortened by 0 bases and J by 0 bases, with 4 bases between the two germline ends. The length of the CDR3 is 14 residues. Germline values: CDR1 SGHDT, CDR2 YYEEEE. The CDR3 DNA follows: TGTGCCAGCAGCTTGGGTTATAGCAATCAGCCCCAGCATTTT. Its protein product is CASSLGYSNQPQHF.

The chain couples TRBV5-1 to TRBJ2-5; D perhaps matches TRBD2 (5 bases). CDR3 length: 14 amino acids. V lost 7 bases and J 5 bases, leaving 18 bases between the germline ends. Per germline, CDR1 SGHRS and CDR2 YFSETQ. The CDR3 nucleotides are TGCGCCAGCTGTTTGACCGGGAACGCGGAGACCCAGTACTTC. This gives the protein CASCLTGNAETQYF.

V usage is TRBV28 and J usage is TRBJ2-5, with TRBD1 as a possible D gene (6 bases). The V end was cut by 7 bases, the J end by 2 bases, with 11 bases between. Per germline, CDR1 MDHEN and CDR2 SYDVKM. The CDR3 spans 13 residues. The CDR3 sequence: CASNYRDQETQYF. The CDR3 nucleotides read TGTGCCAGCAACTACAGGGATCAAGAGACCCAGTACTTC.

The V call is TRBV9, the J call TRBJ2-7; 9 bases match TRBD2. Germline V gene lookup returns CDR1 SGDLS and CDR2 YYNGEE. The CDR3 is 15 residues long. Unmatched junction bases numbered 11, after V lost 5 bases and J lost 5 bases. The CDR3 protein is CASSGPGTSFDEQYF. DNA for the CDR3: TGTGCCAGCAGTGGCCCCGGGACTAGCTTCGACGAGCAGTACTTC.

The rearrangement uses TRBV12-5 and TRBJ2-2; 8 bases fit TRBD1. J gave up 4 bases and V 3 bases, and 19 bases lay outside the gene matches. The CDR3 sequence is 20 residues long. Germline V gene lookup returns CDR1 LGHNT and CDR2 FRNRAP. The CDR3, as DNA: TGTGCTAGTGGTTTCCCAGCAGGACAGGGAATACTCGGCGGCACCGGGGAGCTGTTTTTT. Translated, it gives CASGFPAGQGILGGTGELFF.

The rearrangement links TRBV4-2 to TRBJ2-7, with 7 bases aligning to TRBD2. Germline CDR1 and CDR2: LGHNA and YNFKEQ. V shed 2 bases, J shed 5 bases, and the junction held 12 bases outside the gene matches. CDR3 length: 16 amino acids. The CDR3 protein is CASSQWDVAGVHEQYF. CDR3 in DNA: TGTGCCAGCAGCCAATGGGACGTGGCGGGAGTGCACGAGCAGTACTTC.

J is TRBJ2-1 and V is TRBV13; 9 bases match TRBD2. The germline CDR1 and CDR2 sequences are PRHDT and FYEKMQ (reference sequence). The junction had 5 bases not matched to a gene; V was cut back by 5 bases and J by 9 bases. CDR3 size: 13 residues. The CDR3 is CASSGVAGAEQFF. CDR3 nucleotide sequence: TGTGCCAGCAGCGGGGTAGCGGGAGCTGAGCAGTTCTTC.

This chain connects TRBV2 to TRBJ2-7; D gene ambiguous. Germline V lookup: CDR1 SNHLY, CDR2 FYNNEI. This CDR3 comprises 15 residues. V was shortened by 1 base and J by 2 bases, with 12 bases between the two germline ends. Written as DNA, the CDR3 is TGTGCCAGCAGTGAAGAGGCACAGTGGGCCTACGAGCAGTACTTC. Protein sequence: CASSEEAQWAYEQYF.

This rearrangement joins TRBV27 to TRBJ2-3; 12 nucleotides align to TRBD2. CDR1 is MNHEY, CDR2 SMNVEV, per germline (reference sequence). The CDR3 spans 14 residues. The V segment lost 2 bases and the J segment 11 bases; nucleotides outside the gene matches: 5. DNA for the CDR3: TGTGCCAGCAGTTTACAACTAGCGGGGGGAAGGCAGTATTTT. Translation gives CASSLQLAGGRQYF.

The chain links TRBV4-1 to TRBJ2-1, with 7 positions matching TRBD2. Trimming cost V 4 bases and J 8 bases; bases outside gene matches: 17. Germline V gene lookup returns CDR1 MGHRA and CDR2 YSYEKL. The CDR3 covers 17 residues. The CDR3 nucleotides read TGCGCCAGCAGCCCCTCGGGCGGGGAGGGGCGTGGCTATGAGCAGTTCTTC. This translates into CASSPSGGEGRGYEQFF.

The chain employs TRBV13 and TRBJ2-1; tentatively, D is TRBD2 (6 bases). Trimming shortened V by 5 bases and J by 4 bases, and 15 bases separated the two germline ends. Germline CDR1 and CDR2: PRHDT and FYEKMQ (reference sequence). The CDR3 contains 15 residues. The CDR3 region has the DNA TGTGCCAGCAGCCCCGATGGGGCGGGGTACAATGAGCAGTTCTTC. It yields the protein CASSPDGAGYNEQFF.

The chain couples TRBV12-5 to TRBJ2-4; a weak D match, TRBD1 (6 bases). V was trimmed by 7 bases and J by 5 bases, leaving 15 bases between them. This CDR3 is 14 amino acids long. Germline V gene lookup returns CDR1 LGHNT and CDR2 FRNRAP. CDR3 residues: CASELQGLQNIQYF. CDR3 nucleotides: TGTGCTAGTGAACTTCAGGGGCTCCAAAACATTCAGTACTTC. The full variable domain, completed using reference TRBV12-5 and TRBJ2-4, is DARVTQTPRHKVTEMGQEVTMRCQPILGHNTVFWYRQTMMQGLELLAYFRNRAPLDDSGMPKDRFSAEMPDATLATLKIQPSEPRDSAVYFCASELQGLQNIQYFGAGTRLSVL.

V and J are TRBV27 and TRBJ2-5; 11 nucleotides line up with TRBD2. Germline loops: CDR1 MNHEY, CDR2 SMNVEV (reference sequence). The CDR3 covers 16 residues. Trimming at V came to 6 bases and at J to 6 bases, leaving 12 bases not matched to a gene. The CDR3 DNA sequence: TGTGCCAGCAGCCCCCAACTAGCGGGGGACAAGAAGACCCAGTACTTC. This gives the protein CASSPQLAGDKKTQYF.

This chain joins TRBV25-1 and TRBJ2-7; 9 bases line up with TRBD1. CDR1 is MGHDK and CDR2 is SYGVNS in the germline V gene. Unmatched junction bases numbered 11, after V lost 1 base and J lost 4 bases. This CDR3 spans 17 amino acids. The CDR3: CASSESYRGPEGYEQYF. The CDR3 DNA is TGTGCCAGCAGTGAATCGTACAGGGGGCCTGAAGGATACGAGCAGTACTTC.

The rearrangement joins TRBV29-1 to TRBJ1-2; 7 bases fit TRBD1. Looked up from germline, CDR1 is SQVTM and CDR2 is ANQGSEA. The junction had 1 base not matched to a gene; V was cut back by 4 bases and J by 2 bases. The CDR3 runs to 12 residues. The CDR3 sequence: CSVGTGNYGYTF. The CDR3 DNA sequence: TGCAGCGTTGGGACAGGAAACTATGGCTACACCTTC.

This chain joins TRBV11-3 and TRBJ2-1; TRBD1 is a possible D gene (6 bases). V lost 2 bases and J 7 bases, leaving 15 bases between the germline ends. Germline V gene data show CDR1 as SGHNT and CDR2 as YENEEA. The CDR3 length is 15 residues. CDR3 loop: CASSLRSPRGNEQFF. The CDR3, as DNA: TGTGCCAGCAGCTTAAGATCCCCTAGGGGGAATGAGCAGTTCTTC.

This clone was counted between two and nine times. This rearrangement joins TRBV5-6 to TRBJ1-1; weak D call: TRBD1 (5 bases). Trimming took 0 bases from V and 5 from J, leaving 8 bases between them. The CDR3 length is 13 residues. The germline V gene has CDR1 SGHDT and CDR2 YYEEEE. The CDR3 here is CASSLGGGTEAFF. CDR3 bases: TGTGCCAGCAGCTTGGGGGGCGGTACTGAAGCTTTCTTT.

The rearrangement uses TRBV6-5 and TRBJ2-7; 8 bases are a match to TRBD2. The CDR3 is made up of 16 amino acids. After removal of 0 bases from V and 4 bases from J, the junction contained 8 bases not matched to a gene. CDR1 and CDR2 (germline): MNHEY, SVGAGI. The DNA for the CDR3 is TGTGCCAGCAGTTACTCCTCCGGGACTAGAATTTACGAGCAGTACTTC. This sequence encodes CASSYSSGTRIYEQYF.

CDR3: CASSEGPEAGELFF. CDR3 nucleotides: TGTGCCAGCAGTGAGGGGCCGGAAGCAGGGGAGCTGTTTTTT. This chain links TRBV6-4 with TRBJ2-2; tentatively, D is TRBD1 (5 bases). Germline CDR1 MRHNA, CDR2 SNTAGT. Trimming removed 3 bases from V and 8 bases from J, with 13 bases in between. CDR3 length: 14 residues.

The chain combines TRBV7-6 with TRBJ2-7, with TRBD2 matching over 9 bases. This CDR3 has 15 residues. J lost 1 base, V lost 5 bases, and 6 bases had no gene match. CDR1 SGHVS and CDR2 FNYEAQ come from the germline V gene. The chain's CDR3 is CASSPGTSLSYEQYF. In DNA form, the CDR3 reads TGTGCCAGCAGCCCAGGGACTAGCCTTTCCTACGAGCAGTACTTC.

The chain links TRBV7-2 to TRBJ2-7; D remains unclear. The CDR3 covers 12 residues. In germline, CDR1 is SGHTA, CDR2 FQGNSA. V was clipped by 2 bases and J by 4 bases, with 6 bases between them. The CDR3 coding sequence is TGTGCCAGCAGCTTACTTCTTTACGAGCAGTACTTC. Its protein product is CASSLLLYEQYF.

This sequence joins TRBV14 and TRBJ2-5; 7 bases match TRBD2. This CDR3 has 16 amino acids. V shed 4 bases and J 4 bases; nucleotides not matched to a gene: 12. Germline CDR1 and CDR2: SGHDN and FVKESK. The CDR3 spells CASSPRGDYRIETQYF. The DNA for the CDR3 is TGTGCCAGCAGCCCCCGGGGGGACTACCGGATAGAGACCCAGTACTTC.